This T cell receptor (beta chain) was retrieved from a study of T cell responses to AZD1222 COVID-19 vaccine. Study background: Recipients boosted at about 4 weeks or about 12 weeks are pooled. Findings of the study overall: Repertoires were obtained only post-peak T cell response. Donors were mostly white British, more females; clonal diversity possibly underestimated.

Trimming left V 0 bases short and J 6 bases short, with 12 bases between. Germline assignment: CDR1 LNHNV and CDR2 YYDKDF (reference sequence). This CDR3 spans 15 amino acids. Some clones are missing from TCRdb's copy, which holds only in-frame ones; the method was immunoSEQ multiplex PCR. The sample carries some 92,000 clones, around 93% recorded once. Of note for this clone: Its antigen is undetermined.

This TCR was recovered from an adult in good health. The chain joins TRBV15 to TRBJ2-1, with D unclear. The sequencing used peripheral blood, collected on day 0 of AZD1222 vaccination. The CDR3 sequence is CATSRDWSKINEQFF. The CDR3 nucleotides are TGTGCCACCAGCAGAGATTGGAGCAAAATCAATGAGCAGTTCTTC.